This T cell receptor (beta chain) derives from a study of patients and donors after allogeneic stem cell transplantation. Using its own MiXCR run on the RT-PCR reads, TCRdb lists one record per CDR3 protein. The sample yields 410,000 or so distinct CDR3 sequences, approximately 16% seen once. Source material: blood, either unsorted or a sorted T cell fraction (not recorded which). The receptor was derived from a human donor who was either an allogeneic HSCT recipient or a stem cell or donor lymphocyte infusion donor (not recorded which). It is not recorded whose cells these are; they may come from a transplant donor.

The CDR3 region is CASSLVRDTMTSTEAFF. The CDR3 DNA follows: TGTGCCAGCAGCTTGGTAAGGGACACCATGACCAGCACTGAAGCTTTCTTT. V usage is TRBV5-5 and J usage is TRBJ1-1, with D maybe TRBD1 (6 bases). CDR1 SGHKS and CDR2 YYEKEE come from the germline V gene (reference sequence). V lost 0 bases to trimming and J lost 4 bases, with 19 bases between them. This CDR3 comprises 17 residues.